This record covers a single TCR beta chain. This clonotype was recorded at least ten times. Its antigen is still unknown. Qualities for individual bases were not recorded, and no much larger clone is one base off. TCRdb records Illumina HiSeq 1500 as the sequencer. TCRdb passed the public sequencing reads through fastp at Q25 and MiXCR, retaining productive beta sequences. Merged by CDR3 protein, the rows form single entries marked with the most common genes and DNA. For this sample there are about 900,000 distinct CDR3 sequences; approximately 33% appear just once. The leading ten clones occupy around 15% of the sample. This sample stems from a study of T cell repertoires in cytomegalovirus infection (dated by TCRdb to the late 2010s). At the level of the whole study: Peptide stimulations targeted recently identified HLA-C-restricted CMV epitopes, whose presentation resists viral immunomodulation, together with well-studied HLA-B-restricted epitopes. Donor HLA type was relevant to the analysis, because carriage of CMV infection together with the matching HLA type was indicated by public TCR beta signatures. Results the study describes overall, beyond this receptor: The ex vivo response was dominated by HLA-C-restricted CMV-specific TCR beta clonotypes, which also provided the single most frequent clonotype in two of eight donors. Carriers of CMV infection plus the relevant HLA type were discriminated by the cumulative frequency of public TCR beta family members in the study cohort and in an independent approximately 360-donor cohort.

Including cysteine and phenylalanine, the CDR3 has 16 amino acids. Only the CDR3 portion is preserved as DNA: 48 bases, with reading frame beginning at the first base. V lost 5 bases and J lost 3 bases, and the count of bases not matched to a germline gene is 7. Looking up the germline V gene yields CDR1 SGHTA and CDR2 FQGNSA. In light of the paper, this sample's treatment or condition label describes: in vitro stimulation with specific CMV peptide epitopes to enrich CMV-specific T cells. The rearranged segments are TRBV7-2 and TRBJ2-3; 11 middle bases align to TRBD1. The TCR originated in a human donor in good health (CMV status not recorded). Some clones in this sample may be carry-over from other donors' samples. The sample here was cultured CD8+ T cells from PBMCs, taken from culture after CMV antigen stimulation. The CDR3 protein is CASSPGQGAHTDTQYF. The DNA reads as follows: TGTGCCAGCAGCCCCGGACAGGGGGCGCATACAGATACGCAGTATTTT.